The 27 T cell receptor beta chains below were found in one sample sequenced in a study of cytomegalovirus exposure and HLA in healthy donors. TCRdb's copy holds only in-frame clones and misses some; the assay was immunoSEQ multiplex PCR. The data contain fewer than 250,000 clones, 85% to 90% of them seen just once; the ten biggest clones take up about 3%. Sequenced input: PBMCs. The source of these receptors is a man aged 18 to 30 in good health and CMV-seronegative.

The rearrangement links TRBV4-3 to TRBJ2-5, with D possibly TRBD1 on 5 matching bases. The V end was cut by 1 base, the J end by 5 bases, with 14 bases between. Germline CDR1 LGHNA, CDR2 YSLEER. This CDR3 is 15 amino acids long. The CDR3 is CASSQGVGAWETQYF. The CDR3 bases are TGCGCCAGCAGCCAAGGAGTTGGGGCGTGGGAGACCCAGTACTTC.

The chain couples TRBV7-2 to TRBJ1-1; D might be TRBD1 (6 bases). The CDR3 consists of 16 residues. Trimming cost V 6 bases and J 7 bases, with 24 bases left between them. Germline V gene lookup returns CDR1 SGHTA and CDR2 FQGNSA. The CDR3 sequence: CASSPEPTGQRGEAFF. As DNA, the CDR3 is TGTGCCAGCAGTCCAGAGCCCACTGGACAGCGGGGTGAAGCTTTCTTT.

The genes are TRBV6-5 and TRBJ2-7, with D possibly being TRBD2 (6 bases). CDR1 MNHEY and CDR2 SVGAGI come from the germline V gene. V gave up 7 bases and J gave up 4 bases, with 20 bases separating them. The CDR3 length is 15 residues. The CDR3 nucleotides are TGTGCCAGCACCCAAGGGCCGGGGAGGTCATACGAGCAGTACTTC. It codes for CASTQGPGRSYEQYF.

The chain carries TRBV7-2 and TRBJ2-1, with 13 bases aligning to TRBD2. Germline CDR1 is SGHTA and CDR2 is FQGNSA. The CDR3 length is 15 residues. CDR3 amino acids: CAGTSGIGIYNEQFF. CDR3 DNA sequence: TGTGCTGGGACTAGCGGGATAGGGATCTACAATGAGCAGTTCTTC.

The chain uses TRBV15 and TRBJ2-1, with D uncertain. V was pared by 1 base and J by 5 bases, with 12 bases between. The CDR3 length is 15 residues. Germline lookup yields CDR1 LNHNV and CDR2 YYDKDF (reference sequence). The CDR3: CATSRGSVFNNEQFF. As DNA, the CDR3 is TGTGCCACCAGCAGAGGTTCAGTTTTCAACAATGAGCAGTTCTTC.

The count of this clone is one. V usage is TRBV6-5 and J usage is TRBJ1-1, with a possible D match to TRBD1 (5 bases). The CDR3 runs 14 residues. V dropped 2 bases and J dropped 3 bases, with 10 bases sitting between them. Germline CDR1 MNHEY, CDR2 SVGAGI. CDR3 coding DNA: TGTGCCAGCAGTTACGGCAGGGCTGACACTGAAGCTTTCTTT. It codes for CASSYGRADTEAFF.

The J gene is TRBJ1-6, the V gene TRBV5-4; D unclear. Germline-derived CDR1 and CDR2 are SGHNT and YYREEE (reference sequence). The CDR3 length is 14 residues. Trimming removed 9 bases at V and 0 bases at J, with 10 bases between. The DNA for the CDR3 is TGTGCCACAACACCAAGCTCCTATAATTCACCCCTCCACTTT. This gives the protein CATTPSSYNSPLHF.

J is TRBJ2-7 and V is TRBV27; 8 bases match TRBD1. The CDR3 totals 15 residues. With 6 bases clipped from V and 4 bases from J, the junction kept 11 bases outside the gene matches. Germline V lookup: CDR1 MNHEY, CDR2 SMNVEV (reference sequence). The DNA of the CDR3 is TGTGCCAGCAGGGACGAAGGACAGGGCCGGTACGAGCAGTACTTC. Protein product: CASRDEGQGRYEQYF.

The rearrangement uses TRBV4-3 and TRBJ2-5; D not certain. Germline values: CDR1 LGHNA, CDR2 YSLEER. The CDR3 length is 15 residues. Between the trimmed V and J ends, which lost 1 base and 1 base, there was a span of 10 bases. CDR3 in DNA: TGCGCCAGCAGCCAAGGGTCGCGGTCCCAAGAGACCCAGTACTTC. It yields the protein CASSQGSRSQETQYF.

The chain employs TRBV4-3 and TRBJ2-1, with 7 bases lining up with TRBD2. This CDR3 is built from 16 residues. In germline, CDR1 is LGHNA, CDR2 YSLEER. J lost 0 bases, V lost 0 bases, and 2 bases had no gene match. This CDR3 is CASSQDGGGSYNEQFF. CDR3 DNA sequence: TGCGCCAGCAGCCAAGATGGGGGGGGCTCCTACAATGAGCAGTTCTTC.

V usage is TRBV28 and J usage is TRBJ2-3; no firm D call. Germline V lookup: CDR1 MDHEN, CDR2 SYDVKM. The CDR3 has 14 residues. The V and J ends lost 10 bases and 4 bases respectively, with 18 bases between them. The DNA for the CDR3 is TGTGCCACCGTCAGTATTACCTCCCCAGATACGCAGTATTTT. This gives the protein CATVSITSPDTQYF.

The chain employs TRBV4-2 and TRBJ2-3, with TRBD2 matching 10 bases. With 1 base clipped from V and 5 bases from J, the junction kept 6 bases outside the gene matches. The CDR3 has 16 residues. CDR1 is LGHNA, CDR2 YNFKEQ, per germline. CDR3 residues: CASSQVGSSGRDTQYF. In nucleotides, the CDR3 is TGTGCCAGCAGCCAAGTCGGGTCTAGCGGGAGAGATACGCAGTATTTT.

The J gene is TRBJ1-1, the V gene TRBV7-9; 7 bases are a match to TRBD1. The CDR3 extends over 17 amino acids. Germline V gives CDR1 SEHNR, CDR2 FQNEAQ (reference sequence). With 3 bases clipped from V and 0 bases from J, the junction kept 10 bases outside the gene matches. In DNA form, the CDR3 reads TGTGCCAGCAGCTTTCCGGGACAGCAGCTCATGAACACTGAAGCTTTCTTT. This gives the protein CASSFPGQQLMNTEAFF.

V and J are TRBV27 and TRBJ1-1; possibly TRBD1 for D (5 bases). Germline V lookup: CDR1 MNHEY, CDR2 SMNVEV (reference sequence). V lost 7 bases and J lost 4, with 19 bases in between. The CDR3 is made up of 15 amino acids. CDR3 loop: CASTGRRVLGTEAFF. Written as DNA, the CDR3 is TGTGCCAGCACAGGGCGGAGGGTCTTGGGCACTGAAGCTTTCTTT.

This CDR3 reads CASSRSPVNSYNEQFF. As DNA, the CDR3 is TGCGCCAGCAGCCGAAGCCCGGTGAACTCCTACAATGAGCAGTTCTTC. V gene TRBV4-1 combines with J gene TRBJ2-1, with D hard to call. Trimming left V 4 bases short and J 0 bases short, with 13 bases between. This CDR3 contains 16 residues. CDR1 is MGHRA, CDR2 YSYEKL, per germline.

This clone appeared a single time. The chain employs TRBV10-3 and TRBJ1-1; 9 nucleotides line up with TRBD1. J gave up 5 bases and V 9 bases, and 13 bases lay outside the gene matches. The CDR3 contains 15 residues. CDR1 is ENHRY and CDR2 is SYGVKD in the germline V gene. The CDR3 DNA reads TGTGCCATAGCGGATGGACAGGGGCAGGGGACTGAAGCTTTCTTT. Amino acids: CAIADGQGQGTEAFF.

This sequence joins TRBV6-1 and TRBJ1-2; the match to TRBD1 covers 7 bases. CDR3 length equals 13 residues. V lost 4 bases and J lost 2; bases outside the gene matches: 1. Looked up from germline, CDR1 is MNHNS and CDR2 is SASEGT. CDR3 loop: CASSVQGNYGYTF. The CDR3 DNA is TGTGCCAGCAGTGTACAGGGGAACTATGGCTACACCTTC.

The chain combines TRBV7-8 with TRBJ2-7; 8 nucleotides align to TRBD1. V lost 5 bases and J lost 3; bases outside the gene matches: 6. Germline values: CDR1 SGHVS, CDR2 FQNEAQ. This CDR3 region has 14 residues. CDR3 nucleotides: TGTGCCAGCAGCATGGGACAGGACCACTACGAGCAGTACTTC. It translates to CASSMGQDHYEQYF.

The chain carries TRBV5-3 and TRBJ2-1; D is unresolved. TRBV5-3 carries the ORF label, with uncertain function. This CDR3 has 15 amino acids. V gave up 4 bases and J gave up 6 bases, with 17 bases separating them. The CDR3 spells CARSHCCGDANEQFF. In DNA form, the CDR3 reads TGTGCCAGAAGCCATTGTTGCGGAGACGCCAATGAGCAGTTCTTC.

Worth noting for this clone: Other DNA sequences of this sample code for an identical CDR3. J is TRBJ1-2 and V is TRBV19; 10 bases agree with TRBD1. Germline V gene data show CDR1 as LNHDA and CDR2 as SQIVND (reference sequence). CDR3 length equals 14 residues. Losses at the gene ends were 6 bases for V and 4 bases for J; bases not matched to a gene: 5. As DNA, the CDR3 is TGTGCCAGTAGCCCCGGACAGGGGGGCTATGGCTACACCTTC. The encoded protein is CASSPGQGGYGYTF.

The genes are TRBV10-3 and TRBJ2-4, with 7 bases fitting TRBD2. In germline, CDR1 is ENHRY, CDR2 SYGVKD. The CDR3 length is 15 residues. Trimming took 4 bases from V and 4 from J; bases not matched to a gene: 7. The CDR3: CAISGAGDPKNIQYF. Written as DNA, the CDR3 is TGTGCCATCAGTGGGGCGGGGGACCCGAAAAACATTCAGTACTTC.

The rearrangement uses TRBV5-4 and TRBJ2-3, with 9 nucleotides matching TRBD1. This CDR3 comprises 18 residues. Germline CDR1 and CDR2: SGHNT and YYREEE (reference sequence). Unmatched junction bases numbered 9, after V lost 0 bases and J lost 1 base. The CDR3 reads CASSLVGRTGDGTDTQYF. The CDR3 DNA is TGTGCCAGCAGCTTGGTGGGTCGGACAGGGGACGGCACAGATACGCAGTATTTT.

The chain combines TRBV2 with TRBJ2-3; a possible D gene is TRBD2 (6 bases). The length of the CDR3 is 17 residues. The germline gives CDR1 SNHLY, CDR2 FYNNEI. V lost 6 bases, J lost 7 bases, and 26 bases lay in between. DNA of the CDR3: TGTGCCAGCAGGAGAGTACTCATGTCGCGGGATGTCCATACGCAGTATTTT. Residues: CASRRVLMSRDVHTQYF. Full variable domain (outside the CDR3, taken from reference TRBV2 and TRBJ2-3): EPEVTQTPSHQVTQMGQEVILRCVPISNHLYFYWYRQILGQKVEFLVSFYNNEISEKSEIFDDQFSVERPDGSNFTLKIRSTKLEDSAMYFCASRRVLMSRDVHTQYFGPGTRLTVL.

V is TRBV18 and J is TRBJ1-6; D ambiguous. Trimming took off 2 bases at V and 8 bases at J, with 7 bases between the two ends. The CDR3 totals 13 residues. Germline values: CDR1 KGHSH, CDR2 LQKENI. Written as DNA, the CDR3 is TGTGCCAGCTCACCAGTAAGCGATTCACCCCTCCACTTT. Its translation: CASSPVSDSPLHF.

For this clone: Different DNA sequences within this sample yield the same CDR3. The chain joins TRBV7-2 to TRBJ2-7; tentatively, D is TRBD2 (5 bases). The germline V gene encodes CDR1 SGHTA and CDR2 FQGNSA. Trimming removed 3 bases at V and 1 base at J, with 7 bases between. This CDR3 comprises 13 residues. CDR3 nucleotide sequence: TGTGCCAGCAGCTTGGACTCGTCCTACGAGCAGTACTTC. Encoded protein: CASSLDSSYEQYF.

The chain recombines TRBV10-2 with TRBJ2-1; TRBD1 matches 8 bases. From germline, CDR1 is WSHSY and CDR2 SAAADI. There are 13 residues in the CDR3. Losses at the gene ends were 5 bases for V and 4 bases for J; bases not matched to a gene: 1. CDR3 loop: CASSRTGYNEQFF. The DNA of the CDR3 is TGCGCCAGCAGTCGGACAGGGTACAATGAGCAGTTCTTC.

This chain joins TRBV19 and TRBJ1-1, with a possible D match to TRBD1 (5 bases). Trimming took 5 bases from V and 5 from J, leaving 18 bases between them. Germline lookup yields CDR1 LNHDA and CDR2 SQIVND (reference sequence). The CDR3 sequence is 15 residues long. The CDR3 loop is CASSDNTGGETEAFF. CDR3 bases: TGTGCCAGTAGTGATAACACCGGAGGGGAAACTGAAGCTTTCTTT. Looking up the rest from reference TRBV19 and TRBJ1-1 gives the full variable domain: DGGITQSPKYLFRKEGQNVTLSCEQNLNHDAMYWYRQDPGQGLRLIYYSQIVNDFQKGDIAEGYSVSREKKESFPLTVTSAQKNPTAFYLCASSDNTGGETEAFFGQGTRLTVV.